Below, 7 T cell receptor beta chains from the same sample are listed, as sequenced in a study of response to subunit inactivated influenza vaccine. TCRdb redid the calling of the RT-PCR reads with MiXCR, one entry per CDR3 protein. This table has 650,000 to 800,000 distinct CDR3 sequences, approximately 15% appearing once. The starting material was PBMCs from blood, obtained less than 15 days before vaccination. Receptor source: a man aged 45 to 65 who received an inactivated influenza vaccine.

This chain uses TRBV5-1 with TRBJ1-4; 10 bases agree with TRBD1. Germline trimming cut 4 bases from V and 1 base from J; bases unmatched to any gene: 7. CDR1 SGHRS and CDR2 YFSETQ come from the germline V gene. This CDR3 spans 17 amino acids. The CDR3 spells CASSLGQGRGTNEKLFF. Here the CDR3 DNA reads TGCGCCAGCAGCCTGGGACAGGGGAGAGGAACTAATGAAAAACTGTTTTTT. Looking up the rest from reference TRBV5-1 and TRBJ1-4 gives the full variable domain: KAGVTQTPRYLIKTRGQQVTLSCSPISGHRSVSWYQQTPGQGLQFLFEYFSETQRNKGNFPGRFSGRQFSNSRSEMNVSTLELGDSALYLCASSLGQGRGTNEKLFFGSGTQLSVL.

This clonotype was detected ten times or more. V is TRBV29-1 and J is TRBJ2-2; D is possibly TRBD2 (5 bases). Germline values: CDR1 SQVTM, CDR2 ANQGSEA. There are 14 residues in the CDR3. V lost 1 base and J 2 bases, leaving 8 bases between the germline ends. The CDR3 loop reads CSVEVGRNTGELFF. CDR3 DNA sequence: TGCAGCGTTGAAGTAGGGAGAAACACCGGGGAGCTGTTTTTT.

This clonotype was detected many times. J is TRBJ1-2 and V is TRBV24-1; maybe TRBD1 (5 bases). Trimming took off 0 bases at V and 1 base at J, with 8 bases between the two ends. The germline CDR1 and CDR2 sequences are KGHDR and SFDVKD. The CDR3 runs 15 residues. CDR3 nucleotides: TGTGCCACCAGTGATTTGGACAGAGATAACTATGGCTACACCTTC. Its translation is CATSDLDRDNYGYTF.

Only a few counts were recorded for this clonotype. This chain uses TRBV19 with TRBJ1-2; D gene unclear. The V and J ends lost 4 bases and 8 bases respectively, with 14 bases between them. Germline V lookup: CDR1 LNHDA, CDR2 SQIVND (reference sequence). The CDR3 sequence is 13 residues long. CDR3 nucleotides: TGTGCCAGTAGTAGCCCCAGCTTTAGGGGCTACACCTTC. This translates into CASSSPSFRGYTF.

This clonotype showed up just a few times. The J gene is TRBJ2-7, the V gene TRBV2, with TRBD2 matching 10 bases. Germline V lookup: CDR1 SNHLY, CDR2 FYNNEI. J lost 1 base, V lost 8 bases, and 5 bases had no gene match. The CDR3 runs 14 residues. CDR3 sequence reads: CASYLAGASYEQYF. The DNA of the CDR3 is TGTGCCAGCTATCTAGCGGGAGCTTCCTACGAGCAGTACTTC.

This clonotype was found many times. This sequence joins TRBV7-6 and TRBJ1-2; D possibly corresponds to TRBD1 (5 bases). Trimming left V 1 base short and J 2 bases short, with 17 bases between. Looked up from germline, CDR1 is SGHVS and CDR2 is FNYEAQ. The CDR3 covers 17 residues. The CDR3 DNA reads TGTGCCAGCAGCTTAGGGGGGAGAAGGTCCCCCAACTATGGCTACACCTTC. It translates to CASSLGGRRSPNYGYTF. Complete variable domain (other parts from reference TRBV7-6 and TRBJ1-2): GAGVSQSPRYKVTKRGQDVALRCDPISGHVSLYWYRQALGQGPEFLTYFNYEAQQDKSGLPNDRFSAERPEGSISTLTIQRTEQRDSAMYRCASSLGGRRSPNYGYTFGSGTRLTVV.

The table lists this clonotype with a few counts. This chain links TRBV9 with TRBJ2-1; either TRBD1 or TRBD2 may supply D (5 bases each). The germline CDR1 and CDR2 sequences are SGDLS and YYNGEE. Trimming stripped 0 bases from V and 2 bases from J, with 12 bases between. There are 16 residues in the CDR3. DNA of the CDR3: TGTGCCAGCAGCGTAGCGGGGCGCCGCCCCTACAATGAGCAGTTCTTC. Its protein is CASSVAGRRPYNEQFF.